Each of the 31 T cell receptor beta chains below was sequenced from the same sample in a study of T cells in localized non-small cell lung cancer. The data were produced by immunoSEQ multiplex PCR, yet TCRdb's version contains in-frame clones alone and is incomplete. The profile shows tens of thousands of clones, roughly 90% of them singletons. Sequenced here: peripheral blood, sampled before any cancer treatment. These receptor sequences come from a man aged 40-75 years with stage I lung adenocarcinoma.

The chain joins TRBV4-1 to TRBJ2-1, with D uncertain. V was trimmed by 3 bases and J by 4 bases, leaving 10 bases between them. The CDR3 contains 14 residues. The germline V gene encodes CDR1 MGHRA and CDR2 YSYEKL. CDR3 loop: CASSQDQSYNEQFF. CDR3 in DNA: TGCGCCAGCAGCCAGGACCAGAGTTACAATGAGCAGTTCTTC.

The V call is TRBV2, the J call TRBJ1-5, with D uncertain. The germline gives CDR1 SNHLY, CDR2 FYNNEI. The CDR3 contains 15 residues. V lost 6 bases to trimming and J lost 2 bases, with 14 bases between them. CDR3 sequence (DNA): TGTGCCAGCAGCCCCGAGGAGGAGGGCAATCAGCCCCAGCATTTT. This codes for CASSPEEEGNQPQHF.

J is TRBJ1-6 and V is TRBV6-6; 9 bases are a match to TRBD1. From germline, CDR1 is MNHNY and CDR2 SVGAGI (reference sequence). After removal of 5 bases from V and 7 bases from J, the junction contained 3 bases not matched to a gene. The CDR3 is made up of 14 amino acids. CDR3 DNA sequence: TGTGCCAGCAGTGGCACAGGGGGCAATTCACCCCTCCACTTT. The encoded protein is CASSGTGGNSPLHF.

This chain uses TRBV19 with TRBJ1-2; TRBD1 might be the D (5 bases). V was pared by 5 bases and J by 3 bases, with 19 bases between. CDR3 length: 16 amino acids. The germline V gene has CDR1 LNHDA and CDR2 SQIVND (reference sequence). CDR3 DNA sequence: TGTGCCAGTAGTCGGCCAGGGAATATGGGTGACTATGGCTACACCTTC. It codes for CASSRPGNMGDYGYTF.

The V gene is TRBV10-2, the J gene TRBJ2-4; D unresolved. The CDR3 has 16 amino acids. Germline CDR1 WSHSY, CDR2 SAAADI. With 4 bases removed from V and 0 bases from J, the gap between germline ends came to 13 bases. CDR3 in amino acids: CASSVPGGVAKNIQYF. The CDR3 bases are TGCGCCAGCAGTGTCCCAGGTGGAGTAGCCAAAAACATTCAGTACTTC.

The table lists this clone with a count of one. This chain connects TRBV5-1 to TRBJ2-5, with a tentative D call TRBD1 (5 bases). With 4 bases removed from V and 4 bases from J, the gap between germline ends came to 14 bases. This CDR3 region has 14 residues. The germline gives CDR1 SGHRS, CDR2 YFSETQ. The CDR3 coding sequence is TGCGCCAGCAGCACCCAGGGTTTAGCAGAGACCCAGTACTTC. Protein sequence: CASSTQGLAETQYF. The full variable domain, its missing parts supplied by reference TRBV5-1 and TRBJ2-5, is KAGVTQTPRYLIKTRGQQVTLSCSPISGHRSVSWYQQTPGQGLQFLFEYFSETQRNKGNFPGRFSGRQFSNSRSEMNVSTLELGDSALYLCASSTQGLAETQYFGPGTRLLVL.

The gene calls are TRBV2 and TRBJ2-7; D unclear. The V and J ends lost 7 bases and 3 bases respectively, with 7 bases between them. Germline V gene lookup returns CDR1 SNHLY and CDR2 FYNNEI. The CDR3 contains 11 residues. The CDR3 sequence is CASTPGYEQYF. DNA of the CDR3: TGTGCCAGCACACCGGGCTACGAGCAGTACTTC.

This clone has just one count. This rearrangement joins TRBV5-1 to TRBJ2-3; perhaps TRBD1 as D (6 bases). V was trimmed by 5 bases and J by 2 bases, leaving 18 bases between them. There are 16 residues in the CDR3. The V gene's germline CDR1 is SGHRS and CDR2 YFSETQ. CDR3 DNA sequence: TGCGCCAGCAGAATCAGGGGAGAACGGAACACAGATACGCAGTATTTT. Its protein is CASRIRGERNTDTQYF.

The CDR3 DNA sequence: TGTGCCAGCAGTGAACGACAGGGTAGGCCCTACGAGCAGTACTTC. Amino acid sequence: CASSERQGRPYEQYF. This chain links TRBV6-1 with TRBJ2-7; 7 bases agree with TRBD1. Looked up from germline, CDR1 is MNHNS and CDR2 is SASEGT. V was clipped by 2 bases and J by 2 bases; unmatched bases: 6. The CDR3 has 15 amino acids.

In DNA form, the CDR3 reads TGTGCCAGCGAAGGAGGGAATGAGCAGTTCTTC. It codes for CASEGGNEQFF. The chain carries TRBV9 and TRBJ2-1; possible D gene TRBD2, 6 bases. The CDR3 totals 11 residues. V lost 7 bases and J lost 7, with 9 bases in between. The germline V gene encodes CDR1 SGDLS and CDR2 YYNGEE. The whole variable domain, filled in from reference TRBV9 and TRBJ2-1, reads DSGVTQTPKHLITATGQRVTLRCSPRSGDLSVYWYQQSLDQGLQFLIQYYNGEERAKGNILERFSAQQFPDLHSELNLSSLELGDSALYFCASEGGNEQFFGPGTRLTVL.

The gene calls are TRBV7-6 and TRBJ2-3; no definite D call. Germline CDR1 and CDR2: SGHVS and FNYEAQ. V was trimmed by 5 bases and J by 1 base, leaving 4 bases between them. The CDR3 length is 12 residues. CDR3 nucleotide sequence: TGTGCCAGCAGCCAGGGCACAGATACGCAGTATTTT. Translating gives CASSQGTDTQYF.

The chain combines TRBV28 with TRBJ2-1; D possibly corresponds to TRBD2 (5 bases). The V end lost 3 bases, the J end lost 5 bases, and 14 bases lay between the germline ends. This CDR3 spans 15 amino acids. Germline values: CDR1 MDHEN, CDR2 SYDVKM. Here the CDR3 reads CASSLRDLPDNEQFF. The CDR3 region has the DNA TGTGCCAGCAGTTTGAGGGATTTACCCGACAATGAGCAGTTCTTC.

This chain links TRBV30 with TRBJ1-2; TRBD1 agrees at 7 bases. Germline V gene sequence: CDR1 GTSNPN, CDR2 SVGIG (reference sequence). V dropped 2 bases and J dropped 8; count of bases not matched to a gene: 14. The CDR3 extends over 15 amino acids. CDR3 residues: CAWSRRQGVAWGYTF. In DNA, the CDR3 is TGTGCCTGGAGTAGGAGGCAGGGGGTCGCGTGGGGCTACACCTTC.

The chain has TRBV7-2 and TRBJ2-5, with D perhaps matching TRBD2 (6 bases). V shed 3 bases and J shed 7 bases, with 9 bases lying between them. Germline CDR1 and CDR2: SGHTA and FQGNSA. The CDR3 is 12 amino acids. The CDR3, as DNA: TGTGCCAGCAGCTTTGGGGGAGGGACCCAGTACTTC. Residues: CASSFGGGTQYF.

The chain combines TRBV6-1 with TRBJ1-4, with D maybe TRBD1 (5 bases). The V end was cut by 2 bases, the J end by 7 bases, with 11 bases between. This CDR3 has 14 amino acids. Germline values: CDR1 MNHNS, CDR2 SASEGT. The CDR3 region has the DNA TGTGCCAGCAGTGAATTGGGGCCTAGTGAAAAACTGTTTTTT. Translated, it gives CASSELGPSEKLFF.

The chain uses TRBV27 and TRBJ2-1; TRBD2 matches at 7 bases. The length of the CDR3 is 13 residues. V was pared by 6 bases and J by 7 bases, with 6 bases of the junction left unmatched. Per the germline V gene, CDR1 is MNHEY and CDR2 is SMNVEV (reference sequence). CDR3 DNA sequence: TGTGCCAGCAGCCGGGGGGTCTGGAATGAGCAGTTCTTC. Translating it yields CASSRGVWNEQFF.

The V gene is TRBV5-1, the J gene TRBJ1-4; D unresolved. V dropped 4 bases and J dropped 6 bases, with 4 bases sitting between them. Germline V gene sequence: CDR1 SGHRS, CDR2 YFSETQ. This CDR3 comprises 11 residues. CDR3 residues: CASSQDEKLFF. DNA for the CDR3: TGCGCCAGCAGCCAAGATGAAAAACTGTTTTTT.

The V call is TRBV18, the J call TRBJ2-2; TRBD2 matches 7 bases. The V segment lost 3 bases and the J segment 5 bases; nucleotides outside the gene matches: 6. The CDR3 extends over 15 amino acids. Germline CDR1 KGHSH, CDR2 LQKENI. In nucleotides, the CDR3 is TGTGCCAGCTCACCGGTCGGGAGGTATACCGGGGAGCTGTTTTTT. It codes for CASSPVGRYTGELFF. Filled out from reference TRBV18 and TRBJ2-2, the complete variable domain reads NAGVMQNPRHLVRRRGQEARLRCSPMKGHSHVYWYRQLPEEGLKFMVYLQKENIIDESGMPKERFSAEFPKEGPSILRIQQVVRGDSAAYFCASSPVGRYTGELFFGEGSRLTVL.

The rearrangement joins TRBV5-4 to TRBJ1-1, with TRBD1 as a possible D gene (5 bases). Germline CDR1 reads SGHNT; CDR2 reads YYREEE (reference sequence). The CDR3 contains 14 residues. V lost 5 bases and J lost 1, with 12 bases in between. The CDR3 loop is CASRTEGPNTEAFF. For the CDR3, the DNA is TGTGCCAGCAGGACAGAGGGGCCGAACACTGAAGCTTTCTTT.

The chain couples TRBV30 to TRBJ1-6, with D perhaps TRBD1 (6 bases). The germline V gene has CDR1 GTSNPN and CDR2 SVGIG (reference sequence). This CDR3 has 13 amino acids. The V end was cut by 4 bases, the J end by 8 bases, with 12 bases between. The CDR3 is CAWTGTLDSPLHF. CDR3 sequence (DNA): TGTGCCTGGACCGGGACACTGGATTCACCCCTCCACTTT.

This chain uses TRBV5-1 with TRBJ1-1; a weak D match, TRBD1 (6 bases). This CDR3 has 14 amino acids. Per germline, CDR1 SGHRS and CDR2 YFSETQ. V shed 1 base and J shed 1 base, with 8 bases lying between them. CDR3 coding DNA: TGCGCCAGCAGCTTGACAGGGCCGAACACTGAAGCTTTCTTT. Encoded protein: CASSLTGPNTEAFF.

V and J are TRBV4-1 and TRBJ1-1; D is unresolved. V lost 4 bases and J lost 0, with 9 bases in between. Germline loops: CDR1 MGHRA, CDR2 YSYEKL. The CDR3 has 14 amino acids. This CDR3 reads CASSPRDLNTEAFF. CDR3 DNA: TGCGCCAGCAGCCCCCGGGATCTGAACACTGAAGCTTTCTTT.

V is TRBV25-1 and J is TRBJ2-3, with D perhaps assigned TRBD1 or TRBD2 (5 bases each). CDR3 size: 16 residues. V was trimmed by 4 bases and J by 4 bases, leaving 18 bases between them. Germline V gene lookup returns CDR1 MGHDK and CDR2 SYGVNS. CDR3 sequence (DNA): TGTGCCAGCAGTGCTCCAAGAGGGGCCGGCGCAGATACGCAGTATTTT. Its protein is CASSAPRGAGADTQYF.

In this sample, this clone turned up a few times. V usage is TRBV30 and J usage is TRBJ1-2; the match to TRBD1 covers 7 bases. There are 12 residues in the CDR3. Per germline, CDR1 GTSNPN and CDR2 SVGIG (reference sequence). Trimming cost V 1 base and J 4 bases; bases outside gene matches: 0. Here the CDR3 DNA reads TGTGCCTGGAGTGGACAGGGCTATGGCTACACCTTC. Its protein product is CAWSGQGYGYTF.

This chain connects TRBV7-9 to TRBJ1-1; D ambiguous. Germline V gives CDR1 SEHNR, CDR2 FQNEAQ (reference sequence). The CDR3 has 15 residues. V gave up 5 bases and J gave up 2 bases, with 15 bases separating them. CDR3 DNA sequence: TGTGCCAGCAGCCCCCAAGGTGGGGTTAACACTGAAGCTTTCTTT. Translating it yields CASSPQGGVNTEAFF.

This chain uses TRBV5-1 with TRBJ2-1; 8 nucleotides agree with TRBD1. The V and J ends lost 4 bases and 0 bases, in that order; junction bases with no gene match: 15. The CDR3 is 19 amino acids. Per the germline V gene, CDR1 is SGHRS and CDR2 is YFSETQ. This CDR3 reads CASSPIRDRNSVSYNEQFF. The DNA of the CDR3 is TGCGCCAGCAGCCCCATCCGGGACAGGAATAGTGTCTCCTACAATGAGCAGTTCTTC.

In DNA form, the CDR3 reads TGCGCCAGCAGCTTGGGTGGTTCAGGGGGATCTAACTATGGCTACACCTTC. Amino acids: CASSLGGSGGSNYGYTF. The rearrangement links TRBV5-1 to TRBJ1-2; 7 nucleotides line up with TRBD1. Germline V gene data show CDR1 as SGHRS and CDR2 as YFSETQ. CDR3 length: 17 residues. The J segment lost 0 bases and the V segment lost 0 bases, leaving 8 bases of the junction unmatched.

CDR3 DNA sequence: TGCAGCTGTCAGGGAGCAACTAATGAAAAACTGTTTTTT. It is translated as CSCQGATNEKLFF. The chain combines TRBV29-1 with TRBJ1-4, with a weak D call TRBD1 (5 bases). This CDR3 region has 13 residues. Deletions cut 8 bases from V and 0 bases from J, with 10 bases between. CDR1 is SQVTM, CDR2 ANQGSEA, per germline.

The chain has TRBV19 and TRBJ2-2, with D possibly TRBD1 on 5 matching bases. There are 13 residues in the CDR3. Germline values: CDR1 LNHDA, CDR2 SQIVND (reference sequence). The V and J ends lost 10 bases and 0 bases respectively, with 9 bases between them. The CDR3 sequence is CAIRTSNTGELFF. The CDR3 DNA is TGTGCCATACGGACATCGAACACCGGGGAGCTGTTTTTT.

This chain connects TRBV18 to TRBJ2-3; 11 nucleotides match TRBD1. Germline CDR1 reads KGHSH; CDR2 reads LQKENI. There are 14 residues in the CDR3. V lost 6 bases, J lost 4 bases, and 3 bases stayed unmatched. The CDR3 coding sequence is TGTGCCAGCTCGGACAGGGGGCGGGCAGATACGCAGTATTTT. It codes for CASSDRGRADTQYF.

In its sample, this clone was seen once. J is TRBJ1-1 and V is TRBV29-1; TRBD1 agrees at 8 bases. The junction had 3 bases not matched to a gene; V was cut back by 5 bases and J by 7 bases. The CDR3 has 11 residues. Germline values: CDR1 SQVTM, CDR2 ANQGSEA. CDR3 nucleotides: TGCAGCGTTCGACAGGGGCTTGAAGCTTTCTTT. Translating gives CSVRQGLEAFF.